This T cell receptor beta chain was retrieved from a study of blood T cell repertoires in COVID-19. Study-level background: Whether acute or convalescent, the COVID-19 samples came from the United States, Italy and Spain.

Individuals drawn from about two dozen US areas were roughly 18 to 89 years old. The method was immunoSEQ multiplex PCR; TCRdb's version includes in-frame clones alone and lacks a portion of them. The table includes approximately 200,000 clones, about 86% detected once. This clone was detected a few times. The sequence was collected from a middle-aged woman with acute COVID-19. Sequencing input: PBMCs or T cells enriched from blood (not recorded which).

CDR3 sequence: CASSPNYEQYF. CDR3 DNA sequence: TGTGCCAGCTCACCTAACTACGAGCAGTACTTC. This rearrangement joins TRBV18 to TRBJ2-7, with D unclear. This CDR3 spans 11 amino acids. Trimming left V 3 bases short and J 3 bases short, with 3 bases between. Per the germline V gene, CDR1 is KGHSH and CDR2 is LQKENI.